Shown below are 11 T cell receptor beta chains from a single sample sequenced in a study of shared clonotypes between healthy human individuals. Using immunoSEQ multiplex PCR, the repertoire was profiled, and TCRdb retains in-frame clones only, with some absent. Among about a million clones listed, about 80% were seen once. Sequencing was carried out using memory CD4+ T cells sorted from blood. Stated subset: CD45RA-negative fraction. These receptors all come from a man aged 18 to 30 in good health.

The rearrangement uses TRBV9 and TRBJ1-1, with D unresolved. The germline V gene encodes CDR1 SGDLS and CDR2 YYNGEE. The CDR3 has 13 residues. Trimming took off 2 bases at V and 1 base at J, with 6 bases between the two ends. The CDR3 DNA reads TGTGCCAGCAGCGTGTTACAGAACACTGAAGCTTTCTTT. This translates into CASSVLQNTEAFF.

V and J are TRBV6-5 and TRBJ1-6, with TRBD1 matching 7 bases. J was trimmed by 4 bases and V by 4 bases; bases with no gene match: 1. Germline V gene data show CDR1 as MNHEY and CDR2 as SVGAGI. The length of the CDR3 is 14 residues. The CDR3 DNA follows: TGTGCCAGCAGTTTGGGACAGTATAATTCACCCCTCCACTTT. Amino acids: CASSLGQYNSPLHF.

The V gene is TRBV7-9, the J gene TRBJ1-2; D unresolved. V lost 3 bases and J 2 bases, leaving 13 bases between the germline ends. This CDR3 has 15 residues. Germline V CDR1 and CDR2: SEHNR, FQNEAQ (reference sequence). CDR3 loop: CASSLGLVVNYGYTF. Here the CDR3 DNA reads TGTGCCAGCAGCTTGGGCTTGGTAGTAAACTATGGCTACACCTTC. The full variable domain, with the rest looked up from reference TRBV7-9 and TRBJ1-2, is DTGVSQNPRHKITKRGQNVTFRCDPISEHNRLYWYRQTLGQGPEFLTYFQNEAQLEKSRLLSDRFSAERPKGSFSTLEIQRTEQGDSAMYLCASSLGLVVNYGYTFGSGTRLTVV.

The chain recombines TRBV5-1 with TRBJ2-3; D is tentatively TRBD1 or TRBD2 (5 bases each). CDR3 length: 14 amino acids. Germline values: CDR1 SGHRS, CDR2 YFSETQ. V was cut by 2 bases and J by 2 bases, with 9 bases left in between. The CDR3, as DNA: TGCGCCAGCAGCTTCGGGGCCAACACAGATACGCAGTATTTT. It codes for CASSFGANTDTQYF.

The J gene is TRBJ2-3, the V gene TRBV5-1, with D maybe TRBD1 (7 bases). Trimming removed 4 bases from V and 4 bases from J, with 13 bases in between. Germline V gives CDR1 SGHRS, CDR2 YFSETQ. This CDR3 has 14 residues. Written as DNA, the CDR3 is TGCGCCAGCAGCGCGGGACAGCTCGCAGATACGCAGTATTTT. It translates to CASSAGQLADTQYF.

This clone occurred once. In DNA form, the CDR3 reads TGTGCCAGCCGGGACACGGCCTGGGGTGGCTACACCTTC. Its translation is CASRDTAWGGYTF. The chain joins TRBV2 to TRBJ1-2; D might be TRBD1 (6 bases). Trimming cost V 8 bases and J 7 bases, with 17 bases left between them. CDR3 length: 13 amino acids. Germline loops: CDR1 SNHLY, CDR2 FYNNEI.

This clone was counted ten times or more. CDR3 bases: TGCGCCACGGGTTCCGCCTCTGGGGCCAACGTCCTGACTTTC. The encoded protein is CATGSASGANVLTF. The V call is TRBV5-1, the J call TRBJ2-6; D is uncertain. The V end was cut by 9 bases, the J end by 0 bases, with 10 bases between. The CDR3 has 14 amino acids. Germline loops: CDR1 SGHRS, CDR2 YFSETQ. Looking up the rest from reference TRBV5-1 and TRBJ2-6 gives the full variable domain: KAGVTQTPRYLIKTRGQQVTLSCSPISGHRSVSWYQQTPGQGLQFLFEYFSETQRNKGNFPGRFSGRQFSNSRSEMNVSTLELGDSALYLCATGSASGANVLTFGAGSRLTVL.

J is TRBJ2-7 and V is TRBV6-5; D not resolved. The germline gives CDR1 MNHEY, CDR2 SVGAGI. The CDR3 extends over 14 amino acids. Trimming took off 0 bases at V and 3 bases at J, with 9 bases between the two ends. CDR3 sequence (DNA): TGTGCCAGCAGTTACTCGACCTATAACTACGAGCAGTACTTC. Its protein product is CASSYSTYNYEQYF.

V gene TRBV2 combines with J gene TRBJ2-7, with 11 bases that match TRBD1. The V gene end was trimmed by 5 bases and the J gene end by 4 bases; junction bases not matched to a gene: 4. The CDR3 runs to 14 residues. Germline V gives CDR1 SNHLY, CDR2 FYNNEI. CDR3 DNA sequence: TGTGCCAGCAGTACTGGACAGGGGGCGTACGAGCAGTACTTC. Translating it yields CASSTGQGAYEQYF.

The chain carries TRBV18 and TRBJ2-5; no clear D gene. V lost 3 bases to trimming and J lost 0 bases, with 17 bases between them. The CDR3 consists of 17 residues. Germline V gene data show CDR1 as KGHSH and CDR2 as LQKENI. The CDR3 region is CASSPTTVSGYQETQYF. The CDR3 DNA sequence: TGTGCCAGCTCACCGACAACGGTTTCTGGGTACCAAGAGACCCAGTACTTC.

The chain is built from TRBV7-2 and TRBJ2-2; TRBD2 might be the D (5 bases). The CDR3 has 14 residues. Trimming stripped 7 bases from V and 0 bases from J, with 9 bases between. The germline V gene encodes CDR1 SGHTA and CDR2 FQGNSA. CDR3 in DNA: TGTGCCAGCACCCGGACTGCGAACACCGGGGAGCTGTTTTTT. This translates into CASTRTANTGELFF.